The present T cell receptor beta chain was sequenced within a study of shared clonotypes between healthy human individuals. General study points: A few donors showed sharing of approximately 5% of naive CD4 clonotypes. Represented diversity, genetic and exposure-history alike, was limited by few donors. An effect of sequencing depth on clonotype sharing among donors was expected. Rarefaction demonstrated incomplete sorted-subset sequencing despite large depth.

Assay: immunoSEQ multiplex PCR; the TCRdb copy retains only in-frame clones and omits some. The sample has over 1.5 million clones, roughly 98% seen once. Details on this clone: What it recognizes is unknown.

The sequencing sample was made of naive CD4+ T cells sorted from blood. Indicated subset: CD45RA+ positively selected. The receptor's source is a man aged 30-40 years in good health.

The CDR3 reads CASSRGSLAGGPIGTDTQYF. CDR3 nucleotide sequence: TGTGCCAGCAGCCGAGGTTCACTAGCGGGAGGGCCGATAGGCACAGATACGCAGTATTTT. This chain links TRBV5-4 with TRBJ2-3; 13 nucleotides agree with TRBD2. J lost 1 base, V lost 4 bases, and 15 bases had no gene match. The CDR3 spans 20 residues. The germline V gene has CDR1 SGHNT and CDR2 YYREEE (reference sequence).